The source of this TCR beta chain is a study of PD-1 and CTLA-4 blockade in melanoma. The data were produced by immunoSEQ multiplex PCR, yet TCRdb's version contains in-frame clones alone and is incomplete. The sample carries around 32,000 clones, approximately 88% recorded once. The clonotype comes from a human donor with melanoma. The sequencing used CD8+ T cells from peripheral blood, collected before anti-PD-1 treatment.

CDR3 region: CATSDLQEGSNEQFF. CDR3 coding DNA: TGTGCCACCAGTGATTTGCAGGAGGGGAGCAATGAGCAGTTCTTC. The chain uses TRBV24-1 and TRBJ2-1, with a possible D match to TRBD2 (6 bases). This CDR3 contains 15 residues. Trimming removed 0 bases at V and 6 bases at J, with 11 bases between. The germline V gene has CDR1 KGHDR and CDR2 SFDVKD.